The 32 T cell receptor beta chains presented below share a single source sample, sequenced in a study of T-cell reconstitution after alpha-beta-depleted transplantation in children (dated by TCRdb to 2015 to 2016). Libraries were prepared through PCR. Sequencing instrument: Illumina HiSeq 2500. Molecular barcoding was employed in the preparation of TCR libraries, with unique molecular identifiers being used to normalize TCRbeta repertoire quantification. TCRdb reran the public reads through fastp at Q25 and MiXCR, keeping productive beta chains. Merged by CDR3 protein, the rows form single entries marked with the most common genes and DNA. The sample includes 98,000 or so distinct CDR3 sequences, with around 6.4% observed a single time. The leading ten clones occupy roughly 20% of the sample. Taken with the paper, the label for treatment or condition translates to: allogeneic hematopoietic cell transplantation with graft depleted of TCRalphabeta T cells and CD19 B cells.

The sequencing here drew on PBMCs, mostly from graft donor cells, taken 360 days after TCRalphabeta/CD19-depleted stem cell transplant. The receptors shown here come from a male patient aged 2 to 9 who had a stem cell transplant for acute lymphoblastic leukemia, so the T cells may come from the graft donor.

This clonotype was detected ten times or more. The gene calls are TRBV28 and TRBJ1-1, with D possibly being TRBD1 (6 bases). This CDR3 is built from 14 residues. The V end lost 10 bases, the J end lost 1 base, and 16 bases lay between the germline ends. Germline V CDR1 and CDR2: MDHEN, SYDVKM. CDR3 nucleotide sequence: TGTGCCACCGTGACGGGGGCTACGAACACTGAAGCTTTCTTT. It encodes CATVTGATNTEAFF. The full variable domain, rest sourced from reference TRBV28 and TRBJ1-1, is DVKVTQSSRYLVKRTGEKVFLECVQDMDHENMFWYRQDPGLGLRLIYFSYDVKMKEKGDIPEGYSVSREKKERFSLILESASTNQTSMYLCATVTGATNTEAFFGQGTRLTVV.

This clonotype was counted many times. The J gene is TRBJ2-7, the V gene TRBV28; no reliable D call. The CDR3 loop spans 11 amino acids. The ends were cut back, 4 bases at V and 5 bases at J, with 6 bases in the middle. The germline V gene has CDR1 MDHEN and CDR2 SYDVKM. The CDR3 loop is CASSSDDEQYF. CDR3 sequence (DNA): TGTGCCAGCAGTTCGGACGACGAGCAGTACTTC.

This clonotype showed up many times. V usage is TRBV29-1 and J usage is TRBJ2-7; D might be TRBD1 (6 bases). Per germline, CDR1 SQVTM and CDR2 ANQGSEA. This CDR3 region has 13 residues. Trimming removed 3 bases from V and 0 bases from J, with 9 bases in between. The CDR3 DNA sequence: TGCAGCGTTGAGGCAGGGGTCTCCTACGAGCAGTACTTC. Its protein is CSVEAGVSYEQYF.

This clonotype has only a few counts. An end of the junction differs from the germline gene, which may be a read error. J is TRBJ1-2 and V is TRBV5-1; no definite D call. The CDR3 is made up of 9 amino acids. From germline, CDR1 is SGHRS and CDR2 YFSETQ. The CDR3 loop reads CASSLARIF. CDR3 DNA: TGCGCCAGCAGCTTGGCCAGAATCTTC.

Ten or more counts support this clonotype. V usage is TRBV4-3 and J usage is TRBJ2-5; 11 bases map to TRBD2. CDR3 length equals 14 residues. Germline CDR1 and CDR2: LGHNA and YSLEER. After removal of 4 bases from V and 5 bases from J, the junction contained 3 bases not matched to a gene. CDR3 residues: CASSLAGGLETQYF. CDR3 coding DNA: TGCGCCAGCAGCCTAGCGGGGGGGCTGGAGACCCAGTACTTC.

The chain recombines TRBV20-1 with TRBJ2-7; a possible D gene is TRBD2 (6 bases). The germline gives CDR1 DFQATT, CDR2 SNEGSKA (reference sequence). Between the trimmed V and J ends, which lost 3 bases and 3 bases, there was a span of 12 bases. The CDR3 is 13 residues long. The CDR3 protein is CSASGGRSYEQYF. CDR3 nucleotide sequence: TGCAGTGCTAGCGGTGGGAGGAGCTACGAGCAGTACTTC.

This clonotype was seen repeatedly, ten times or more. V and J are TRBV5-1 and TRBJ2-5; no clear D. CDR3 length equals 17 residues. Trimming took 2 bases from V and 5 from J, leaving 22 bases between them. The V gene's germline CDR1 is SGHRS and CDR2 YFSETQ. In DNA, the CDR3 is TGCGCCAGCAGCTTAGGGCCCTACTCTTGGACGGAGGAGACCCAGTACTTC. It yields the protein CASSLGPYSWTEETQYF.

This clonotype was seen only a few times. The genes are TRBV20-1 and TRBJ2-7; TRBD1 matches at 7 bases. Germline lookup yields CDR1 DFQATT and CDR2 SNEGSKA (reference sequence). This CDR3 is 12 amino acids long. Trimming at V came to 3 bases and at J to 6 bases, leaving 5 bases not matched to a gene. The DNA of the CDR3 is TGCAGTGCTAGGGGACAGCTTTCCGAGCAGTACTTC. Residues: CSARGQLSEQYF.

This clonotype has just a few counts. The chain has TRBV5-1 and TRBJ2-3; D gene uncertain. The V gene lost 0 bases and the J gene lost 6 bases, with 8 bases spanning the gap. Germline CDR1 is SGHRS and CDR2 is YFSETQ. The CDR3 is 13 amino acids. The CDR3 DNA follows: TGCGCCAGCAGCTTGGGGCCCCCCGATACGCAGTATTTT. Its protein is CASSLGPPDTQYF.

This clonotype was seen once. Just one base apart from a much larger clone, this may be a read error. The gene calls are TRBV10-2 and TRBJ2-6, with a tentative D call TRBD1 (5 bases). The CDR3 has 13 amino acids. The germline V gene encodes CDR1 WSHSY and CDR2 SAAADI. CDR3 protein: CASSKSGANFLTF. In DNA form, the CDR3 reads TGCGCCAGCAGCAAATCTGGGGCCAACTTCCTGACTTTC.

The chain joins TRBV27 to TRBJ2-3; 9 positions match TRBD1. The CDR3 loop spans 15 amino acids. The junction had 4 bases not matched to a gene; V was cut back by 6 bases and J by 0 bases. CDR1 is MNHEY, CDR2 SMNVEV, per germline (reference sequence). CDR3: CASRNRGRSTDTQYF. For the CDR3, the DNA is TGTGCCAGCAGAAACAGGGGGCGAAGCACAGATACGCAGTATTTT.

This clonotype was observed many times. CDR3 bases: TGCGCCAGCAGCTCAGAGGGAGGGGAGCTGTTTTTT. Translated: CASSSEGGELFF. The chain is built from TRBV5-1 and TRBJ2-2, with D possibly being TRBD2 (5 bases). The CDR3 spans 12 residues. Germline V gene data show CDR1 as SGHRS and CDR2 as YFSETQ. The ends were cut back, 3 bases at V and 8 bases at J, with 8 bases in the middle.

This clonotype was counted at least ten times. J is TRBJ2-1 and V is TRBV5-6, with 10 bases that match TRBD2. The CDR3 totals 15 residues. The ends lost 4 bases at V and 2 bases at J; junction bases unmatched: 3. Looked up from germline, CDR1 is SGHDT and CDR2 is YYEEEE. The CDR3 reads CASSPAGGPYNEQFF. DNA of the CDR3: TGTGCCAGCAGCCCAGCGGGAGGGCCCTACAATGAGCAGTTCTTC.

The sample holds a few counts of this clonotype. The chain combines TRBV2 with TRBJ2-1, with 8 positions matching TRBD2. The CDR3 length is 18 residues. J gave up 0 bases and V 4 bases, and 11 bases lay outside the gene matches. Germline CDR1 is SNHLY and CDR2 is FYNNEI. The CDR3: CASSGGLGTYSSYNEQFF. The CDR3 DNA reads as TGTGCCAGCAGTGGGGGACTAGGGACATACAGCTCCTACAATGAGCAGTTCTTC.

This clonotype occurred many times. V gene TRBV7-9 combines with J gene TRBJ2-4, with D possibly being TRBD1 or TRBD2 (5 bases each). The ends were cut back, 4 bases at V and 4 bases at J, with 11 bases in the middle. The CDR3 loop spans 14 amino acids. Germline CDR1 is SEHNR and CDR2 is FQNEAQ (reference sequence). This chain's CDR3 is CASSSPGRKNIQYF. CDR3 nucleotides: TGTGCCAGCAGCTCTCCGGGACGAAAAAACATTCAGTACTTC.

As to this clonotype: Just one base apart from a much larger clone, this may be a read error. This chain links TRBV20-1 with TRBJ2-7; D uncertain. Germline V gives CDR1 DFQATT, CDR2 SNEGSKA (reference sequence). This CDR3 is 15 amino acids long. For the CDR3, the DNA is TGCTGTGCTCTCCCTCGCAAAATAAAGCGATACGAGCAGTACTTC. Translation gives CCALPRKIKRYEQYF.

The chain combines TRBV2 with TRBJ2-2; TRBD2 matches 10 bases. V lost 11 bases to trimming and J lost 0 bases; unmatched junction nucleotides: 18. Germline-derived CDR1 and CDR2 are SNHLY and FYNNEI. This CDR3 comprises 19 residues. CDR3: CAFCSRVRTSGSNTGELFF. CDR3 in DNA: TGTGCCTTCTGCAGCCGGGTGAGGACTAGCGGCTCGAACACCGGGGAGCTGTTTTTT.

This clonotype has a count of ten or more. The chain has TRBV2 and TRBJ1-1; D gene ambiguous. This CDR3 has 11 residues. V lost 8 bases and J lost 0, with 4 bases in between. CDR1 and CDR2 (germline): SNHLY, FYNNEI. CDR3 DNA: TGTGCCAGCGCCCTGAACACTGAAGCTTTCTTT. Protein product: CASALNTEAFF.

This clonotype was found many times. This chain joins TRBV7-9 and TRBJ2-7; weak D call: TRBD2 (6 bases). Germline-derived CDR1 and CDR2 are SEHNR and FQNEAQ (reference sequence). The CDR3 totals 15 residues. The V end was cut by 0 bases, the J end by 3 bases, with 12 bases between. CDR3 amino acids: CASSLAPGTHYEQYF. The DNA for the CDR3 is TGTGCCAGCAGCTTAGCGCCCGGGACTCACTACGAGCAGTACTTC.

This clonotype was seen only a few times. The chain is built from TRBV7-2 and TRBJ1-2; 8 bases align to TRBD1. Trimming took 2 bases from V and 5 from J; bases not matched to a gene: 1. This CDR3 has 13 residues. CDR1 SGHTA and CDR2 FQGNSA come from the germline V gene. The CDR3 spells CASSLRDRYGYTF. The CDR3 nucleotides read TGTGCCAGCAGCTTAAGGGACAGGTATGGCTACACCTTC.

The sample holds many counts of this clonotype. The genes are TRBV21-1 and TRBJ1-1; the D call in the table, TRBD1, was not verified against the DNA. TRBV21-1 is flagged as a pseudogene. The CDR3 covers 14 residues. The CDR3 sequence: CASSNTQGIERTFF. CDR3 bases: TGTGCCAGCAGCAACACACAGGGGATCGAGAGAACTTTCTTT.

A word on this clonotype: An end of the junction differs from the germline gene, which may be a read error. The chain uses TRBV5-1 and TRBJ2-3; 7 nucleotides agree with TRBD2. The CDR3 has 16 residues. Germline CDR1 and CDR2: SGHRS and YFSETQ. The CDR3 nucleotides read TGCGCCAGCAGCTTCACGGCTAGCGGTCGCACAGATACGCGGTATTTT. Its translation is CASSFTASGRTDTRYF.

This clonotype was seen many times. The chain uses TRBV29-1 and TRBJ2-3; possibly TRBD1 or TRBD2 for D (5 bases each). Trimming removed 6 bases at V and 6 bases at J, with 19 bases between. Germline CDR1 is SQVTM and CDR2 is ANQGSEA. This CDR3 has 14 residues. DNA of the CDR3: TGCAGCGTGAAGGGACGTGGTTCGGGGGATACGCAGTATTTT. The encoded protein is CSVKGRGSGDTQYF.

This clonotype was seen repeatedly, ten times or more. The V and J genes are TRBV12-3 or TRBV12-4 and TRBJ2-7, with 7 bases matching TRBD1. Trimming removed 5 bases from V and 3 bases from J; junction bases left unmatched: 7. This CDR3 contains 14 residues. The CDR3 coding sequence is TGTGCCAGCAGTCCCGACAGGGTGGGCTACGAGCAGTACTTC. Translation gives CASSPDRVGYEQYF.

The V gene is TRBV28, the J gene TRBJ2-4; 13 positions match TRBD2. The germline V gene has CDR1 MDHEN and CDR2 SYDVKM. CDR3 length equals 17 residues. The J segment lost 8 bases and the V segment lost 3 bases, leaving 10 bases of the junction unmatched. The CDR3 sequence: CASSFSELAGGRDIQYF. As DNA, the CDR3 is TGTGCCAGCAGTTTCAGCGAACTAGCGGGAGGGAGGGACATTCAGTACTTC.

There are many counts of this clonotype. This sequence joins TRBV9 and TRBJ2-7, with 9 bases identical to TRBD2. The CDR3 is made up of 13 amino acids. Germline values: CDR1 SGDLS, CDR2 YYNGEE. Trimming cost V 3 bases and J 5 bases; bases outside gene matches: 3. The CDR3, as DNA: TGTGCCAGCAGCGGTAGCGGGGGAAACGAGCAGTACTTC. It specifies CASSGSGGNEQYF.

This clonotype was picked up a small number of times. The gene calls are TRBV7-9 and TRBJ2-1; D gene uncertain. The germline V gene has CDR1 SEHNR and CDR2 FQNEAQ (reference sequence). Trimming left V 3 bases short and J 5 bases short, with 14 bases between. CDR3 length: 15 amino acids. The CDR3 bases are TGTGCCAGCAGCTTGGTCGTGGACCACCACAATGAGCAGTTCTTC. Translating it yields CASSLVVDHHNEQFF.

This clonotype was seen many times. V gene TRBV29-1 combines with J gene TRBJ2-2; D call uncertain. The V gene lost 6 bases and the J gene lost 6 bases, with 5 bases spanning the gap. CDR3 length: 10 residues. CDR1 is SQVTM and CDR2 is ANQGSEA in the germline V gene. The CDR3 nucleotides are TGCAGCGTCCTGTCCGGGGAGCTGTTTTTT. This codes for CSVLSGELFF.

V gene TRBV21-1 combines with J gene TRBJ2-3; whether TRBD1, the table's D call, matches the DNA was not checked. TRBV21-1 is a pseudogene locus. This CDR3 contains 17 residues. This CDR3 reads CASSNRDRDPGTDTQYF. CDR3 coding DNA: TGTGCCAGCAGCAATAGGGACCGGGACCCCGGCACAGATACGCAGTATTTT.

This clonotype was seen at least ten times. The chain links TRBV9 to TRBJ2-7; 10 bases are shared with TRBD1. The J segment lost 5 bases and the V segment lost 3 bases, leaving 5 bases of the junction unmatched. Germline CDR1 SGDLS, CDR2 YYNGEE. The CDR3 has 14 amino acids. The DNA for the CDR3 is TGTGCCAGCAGCGGGGGGGACAGGGGCCACGAGCAGTACTTC. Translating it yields CASSGGDRGHEQYF.

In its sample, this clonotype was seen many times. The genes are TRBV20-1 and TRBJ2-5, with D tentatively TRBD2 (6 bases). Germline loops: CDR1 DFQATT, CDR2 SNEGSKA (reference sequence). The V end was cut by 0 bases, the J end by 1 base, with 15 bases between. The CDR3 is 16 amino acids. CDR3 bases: TGCAGTGCTAGAGATCTCGCGGGGCCTTTCCAAGAGACCCAGTACTTC. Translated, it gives CSARDLAGPFQETQYF.

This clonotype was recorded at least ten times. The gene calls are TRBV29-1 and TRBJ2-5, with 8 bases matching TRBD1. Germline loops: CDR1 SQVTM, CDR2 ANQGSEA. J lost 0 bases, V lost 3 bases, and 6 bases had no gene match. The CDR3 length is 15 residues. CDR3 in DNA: TGCAGCGTTGAGCCGGGACAGGATCACCAAGAGACCCAGTACTTC. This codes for CSVEPGQDHQETQYF.